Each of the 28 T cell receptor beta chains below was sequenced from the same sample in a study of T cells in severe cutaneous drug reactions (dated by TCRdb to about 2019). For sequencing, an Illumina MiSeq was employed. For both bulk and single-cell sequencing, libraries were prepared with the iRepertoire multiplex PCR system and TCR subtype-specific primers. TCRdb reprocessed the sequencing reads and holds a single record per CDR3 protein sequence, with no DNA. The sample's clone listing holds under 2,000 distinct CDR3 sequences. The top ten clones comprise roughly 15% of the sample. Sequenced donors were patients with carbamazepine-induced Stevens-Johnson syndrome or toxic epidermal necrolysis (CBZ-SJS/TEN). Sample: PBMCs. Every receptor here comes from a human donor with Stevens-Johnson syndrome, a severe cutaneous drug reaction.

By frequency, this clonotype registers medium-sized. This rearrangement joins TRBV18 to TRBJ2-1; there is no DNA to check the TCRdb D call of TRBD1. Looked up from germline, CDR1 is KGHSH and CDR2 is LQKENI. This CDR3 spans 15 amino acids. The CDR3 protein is CASSPGTVTNNEQFF.

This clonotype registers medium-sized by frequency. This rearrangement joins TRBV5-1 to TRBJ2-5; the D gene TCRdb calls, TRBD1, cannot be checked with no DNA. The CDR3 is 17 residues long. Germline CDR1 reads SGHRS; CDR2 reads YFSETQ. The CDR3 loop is CASSLGPSGAYQETQYF.

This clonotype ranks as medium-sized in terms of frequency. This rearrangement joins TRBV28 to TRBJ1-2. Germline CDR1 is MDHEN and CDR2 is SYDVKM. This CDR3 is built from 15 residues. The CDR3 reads CASSPPILIGGGYTF.

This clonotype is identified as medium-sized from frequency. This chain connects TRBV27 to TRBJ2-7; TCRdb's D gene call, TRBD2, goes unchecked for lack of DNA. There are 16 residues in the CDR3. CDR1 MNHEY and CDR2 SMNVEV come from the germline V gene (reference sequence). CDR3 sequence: CASSPRGNSGIHEQYF.

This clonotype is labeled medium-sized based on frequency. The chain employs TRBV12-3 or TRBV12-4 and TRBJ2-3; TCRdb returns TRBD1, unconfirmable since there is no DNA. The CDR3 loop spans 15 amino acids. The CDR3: CASSPTGGTTDTQYF.

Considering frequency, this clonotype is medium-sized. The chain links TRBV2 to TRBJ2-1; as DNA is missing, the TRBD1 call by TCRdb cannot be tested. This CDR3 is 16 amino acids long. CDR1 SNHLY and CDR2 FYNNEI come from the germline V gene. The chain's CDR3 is CASRDLGDSSYNEQFF.

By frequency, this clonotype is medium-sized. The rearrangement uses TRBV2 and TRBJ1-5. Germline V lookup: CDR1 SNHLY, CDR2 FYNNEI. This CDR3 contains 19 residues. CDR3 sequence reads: CASSEAGSVGSLGGEPQHF.

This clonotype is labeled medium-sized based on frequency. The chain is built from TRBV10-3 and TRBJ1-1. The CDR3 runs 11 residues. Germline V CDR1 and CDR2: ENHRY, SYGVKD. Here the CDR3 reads CATVLNTEAFF.

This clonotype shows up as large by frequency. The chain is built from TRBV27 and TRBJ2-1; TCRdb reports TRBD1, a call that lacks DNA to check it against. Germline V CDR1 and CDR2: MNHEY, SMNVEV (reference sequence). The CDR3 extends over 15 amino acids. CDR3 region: CASSNRDHFFNEQFF.

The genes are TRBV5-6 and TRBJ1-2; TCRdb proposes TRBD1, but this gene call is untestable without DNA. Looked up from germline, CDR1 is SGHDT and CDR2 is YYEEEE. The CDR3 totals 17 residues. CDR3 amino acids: CASSSDRGPRLSYGYTF.

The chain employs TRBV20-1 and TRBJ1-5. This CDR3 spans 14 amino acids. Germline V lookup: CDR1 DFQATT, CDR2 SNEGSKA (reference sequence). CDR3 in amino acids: CSASIGRGNQPQHF.

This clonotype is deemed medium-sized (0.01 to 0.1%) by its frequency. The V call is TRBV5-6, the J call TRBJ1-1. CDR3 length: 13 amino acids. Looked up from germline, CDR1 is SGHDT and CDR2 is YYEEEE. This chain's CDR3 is CASSLVPETEAFF.

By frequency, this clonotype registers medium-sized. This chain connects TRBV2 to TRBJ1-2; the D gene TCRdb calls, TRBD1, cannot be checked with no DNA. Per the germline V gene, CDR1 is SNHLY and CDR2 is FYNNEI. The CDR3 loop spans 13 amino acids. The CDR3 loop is CAYRGSDNYGYTF.

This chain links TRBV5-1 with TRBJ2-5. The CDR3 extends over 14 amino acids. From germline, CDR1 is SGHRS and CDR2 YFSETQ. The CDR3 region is CASSPDLDIGTQYF. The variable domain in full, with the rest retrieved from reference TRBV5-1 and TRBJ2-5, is KAGVTQTPRYLIKTRGQQVTLSCSPISGHRSVSWYQQTPGQGLQFLFEYFSETQRNKGNFPGRFSGRQFSNSRSEMNVSTLELGDSALYLCASSPDLDIGTQYFGPGTRLLVL.

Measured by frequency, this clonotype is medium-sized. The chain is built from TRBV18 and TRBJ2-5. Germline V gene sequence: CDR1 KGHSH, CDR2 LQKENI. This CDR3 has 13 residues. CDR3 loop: CASSRTYQETQYF.

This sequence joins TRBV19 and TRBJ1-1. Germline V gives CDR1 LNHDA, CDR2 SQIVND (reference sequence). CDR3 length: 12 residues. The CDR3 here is CASSVGDTEAFF. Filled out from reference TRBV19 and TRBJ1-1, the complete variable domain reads DGGITQSPKYLFRKEGQNVTLSCEQNLNHDAMYWYRQDPGQGLRLIYYSQIVNDFQKGDIAEGYSVSREKKESFPLTVTSAQKNPTAFYLCASSVGDTEAFFGQGTRLTVV.

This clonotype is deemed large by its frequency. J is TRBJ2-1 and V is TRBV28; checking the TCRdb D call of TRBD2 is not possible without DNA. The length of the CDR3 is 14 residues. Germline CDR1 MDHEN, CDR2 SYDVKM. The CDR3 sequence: CAGRSVSGSNEQFF.

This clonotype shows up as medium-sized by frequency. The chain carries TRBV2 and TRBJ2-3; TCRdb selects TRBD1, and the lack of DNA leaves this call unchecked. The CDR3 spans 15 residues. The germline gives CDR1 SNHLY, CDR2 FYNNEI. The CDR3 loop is CASSGSGTSTDTQYF. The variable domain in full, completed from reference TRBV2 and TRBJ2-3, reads EPEVTQTPSHQVTQMGQEVILRCVPISNHLYFYWYRQILGQKVEFLVSFYNNEISEKSEIFDDQFSVERPDGSNFTLKIRSTKLEDSAMYFCASSGSGTSTDTQYFGPGTRLTVL.

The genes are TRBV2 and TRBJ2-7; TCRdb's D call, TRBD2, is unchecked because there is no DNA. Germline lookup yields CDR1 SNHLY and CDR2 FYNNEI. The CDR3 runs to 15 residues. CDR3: CASSDVQGTRYEQYF. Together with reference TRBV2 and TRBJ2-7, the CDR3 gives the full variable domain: EPEVTQTPSHQVTQMGQEVILRCVPISNHLYFYWYRQILGQKVEFLVSFYNNEISEKSEIFDDQFSVERPDGSNFTLKIRSTKLEDSAMYFCASSDVQGTRYEQYFGPGTRLTVT.

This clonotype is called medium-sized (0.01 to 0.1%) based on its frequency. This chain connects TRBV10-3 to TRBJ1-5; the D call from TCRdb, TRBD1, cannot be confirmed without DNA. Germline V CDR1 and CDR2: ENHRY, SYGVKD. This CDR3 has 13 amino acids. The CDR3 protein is CAGGTGQGQPQHF.

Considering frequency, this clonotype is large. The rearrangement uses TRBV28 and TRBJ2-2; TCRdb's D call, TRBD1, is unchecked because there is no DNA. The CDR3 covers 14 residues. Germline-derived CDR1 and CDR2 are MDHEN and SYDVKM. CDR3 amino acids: CASNRQGGTGELFF.

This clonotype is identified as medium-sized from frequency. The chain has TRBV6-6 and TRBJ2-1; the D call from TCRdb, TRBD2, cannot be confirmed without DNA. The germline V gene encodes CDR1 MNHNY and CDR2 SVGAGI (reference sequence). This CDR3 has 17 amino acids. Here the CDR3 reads CASSYSSGRVNYNEQFF.

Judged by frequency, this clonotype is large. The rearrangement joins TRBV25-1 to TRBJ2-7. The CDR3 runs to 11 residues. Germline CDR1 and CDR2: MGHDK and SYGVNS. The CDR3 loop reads CASSEFYEQYF.

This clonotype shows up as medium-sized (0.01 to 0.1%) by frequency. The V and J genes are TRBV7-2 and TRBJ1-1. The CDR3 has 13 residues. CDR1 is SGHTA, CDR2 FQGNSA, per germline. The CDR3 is CASSLARNTEAFF.

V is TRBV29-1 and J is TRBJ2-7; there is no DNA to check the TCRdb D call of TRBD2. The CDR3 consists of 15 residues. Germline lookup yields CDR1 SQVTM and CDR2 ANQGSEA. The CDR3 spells CSVESGLAGNYEQYF.

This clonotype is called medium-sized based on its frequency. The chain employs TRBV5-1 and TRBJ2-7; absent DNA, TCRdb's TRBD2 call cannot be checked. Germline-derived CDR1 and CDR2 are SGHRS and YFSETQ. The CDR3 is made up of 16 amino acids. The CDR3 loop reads CASRPYSLAGGLEQYF. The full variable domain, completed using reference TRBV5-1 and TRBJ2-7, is KAGVTQTPRYLIKTRGQQVTLSCSPISGHRSVSWYQQTPGQGLQFLFEYFSETQRNKGNFPGRFSGRQFSNSRSEMNVSTLELGDSALYLCASRPYSLAGGLEQYFGPGTRLTVT.

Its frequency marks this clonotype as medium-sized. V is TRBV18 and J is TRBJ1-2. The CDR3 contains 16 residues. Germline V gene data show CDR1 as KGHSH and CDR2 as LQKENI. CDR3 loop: CASSPMADGSNYGYTF. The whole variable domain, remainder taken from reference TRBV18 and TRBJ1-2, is NAGVMQNPRHLVRRRGQEARLRCSPMKGHSHVYWYRQLPEEGLKFMVYLQKENIIDESGMPKERFSAEFPKEGPSILRIQQVVRGDSAAYFCASSPMADGSNYGYTFGSGTRLTVV.

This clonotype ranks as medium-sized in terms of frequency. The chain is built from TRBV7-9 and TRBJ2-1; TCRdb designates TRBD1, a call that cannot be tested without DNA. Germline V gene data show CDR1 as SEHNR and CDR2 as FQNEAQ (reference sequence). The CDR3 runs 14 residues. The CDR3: CASSVSTEYNEQFF.